This entry describes one T cell receptor beta chain. It has no known antigen specificity. Base qualities are not provided; no much larger clone lies one nucleotide away. This record comes from a study of T cell repertoires in cytomegalovirus infection (dated by TCRdb to between 2018 and 2021). Notes on the research overall: The HLA type of each donor mattered for the analysis, because public TCR beta signatures pointed to carriage of CMV infection along with the matching HLA type. Overall study outcomes, separate from this receptor: The ex vivo response was dominated by HLA-C-restricted CMV-specific TCR beta clonotypes, and the single most frequent clonotype in two of eight donors was supplied by these HLA-C-restricted clonotypes. Cumulative frequency of public TCR beta family members discriminated carriers of CMV infection plus the relevant HLA type in this cohort and an independent approximately 360-donor cohort.

The CDR3, from cysteine to phenylalanine, totals 15 residues. This entry keeps only the CDR3 DNA: 45 bases, framed from base 1. Looking up the germline V gene yields CDR1 SGHNT and CDR2 YENEEA. V has 5 bases trimmed and J has 7 bases trimmed; junction bases matching no gene number 11. TCRdb shows the sequencer as Illumina HiSeq 1500. The public reads were reprocessed in TCRdb via fastp at Q25 and MiXCR, keeping in-frame beta chains. CDR3 protein sequences are deduplicated, and each keeps its most common genes and DNA. The sample includes 150,000 to 200,000 distinct CDR3 sequences, with roughly 27% observed a single time. 30% to 40% of the sample belongs to the ten largest clones.

The TCR originated in a human donor in good health (CMV status not recorded). Some clones in this sample may be carry-over from other donors' samples. The chain uses TRBV11-3 and TRBJ2-1; 7 middle bases align to TRBD2. Sequences were obtained from PBMCs. CDR3 region: CASSLGVAGKNEQFF. In nucleotides, the sequence is TGTGCCAGCAGCCTGGGAGTAGCGGGTAAAAATGAGCAGTTCTTC.